This T cell receptor (beta chain) is drawn from a study of regulatory T cells in long-lasting Graves disease. Findings and caveats of the study: TRBV28, TRBJ1-2 and TRBJ2-5 emerged as the favored segments in persistent disease.

The CDR3 runs 16 residues. CDR1 MNHEY and CDR2 SVGAGI come from the germline V gene. CDR3-region Arm-PCR and iRepertoire HTBI primers produced the TCR beta libraries. TCRdb passed the multiplex PCR reads through MiXCR, listing each CDR3 protein once. Here the sample spans hundreds of thousands of distinct CDR3 sequences, around 30% being singletons. Comment on this clonotype: The antigen is unknown. An end of the junction does not agree with germline; a read error may underlie this.

Time point in this sample: persistent/refractory GD, antithyroid drugs over 5 years with positive TRAb. The TCR library was prepared using RNA isolated from PBMCs. The chain joins TRBV6-5 to TRBJ2-7; 16 nucleotides agree with TRBD2. This sequence was found in a female donor with Graves disease. Specimen: peripheral blood mononuclear cells (PBMCs), collected when the disease was refractory, from a patient treated with antithyroid drugs. The CDR3 here is CASSYKGLAGGGEQYF. The CDR3 nucleotides are TGTGCCAGTAGTTACAAGGGACTAGCGGGAGGGGGAGAGCAGTACTTC.